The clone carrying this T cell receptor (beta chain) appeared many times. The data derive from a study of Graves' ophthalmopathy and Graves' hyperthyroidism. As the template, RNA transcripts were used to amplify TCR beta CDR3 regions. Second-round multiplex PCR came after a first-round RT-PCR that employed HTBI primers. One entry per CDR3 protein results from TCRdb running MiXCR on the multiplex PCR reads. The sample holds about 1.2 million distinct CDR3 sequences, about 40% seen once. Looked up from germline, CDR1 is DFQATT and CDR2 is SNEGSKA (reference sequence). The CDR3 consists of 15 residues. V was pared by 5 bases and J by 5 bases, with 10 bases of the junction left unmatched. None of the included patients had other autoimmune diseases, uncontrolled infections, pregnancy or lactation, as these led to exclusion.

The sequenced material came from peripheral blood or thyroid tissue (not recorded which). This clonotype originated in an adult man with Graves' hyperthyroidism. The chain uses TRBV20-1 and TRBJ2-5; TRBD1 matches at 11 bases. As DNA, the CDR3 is TGCAGTGCTGACCCCGGACAGGGGGCTTTGGAGACCCAGTACTTC. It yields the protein CSADPGQGALETQYF.